The next 27 T cell receptor beta chains were all read from a single sample in a study of blood T cells in healthy people across ages. Combining a sample-barcoded 5' primer with a J-beta primer mix, a second PCR ran for roughly 6 to 11 cycles. TCRdb itself ran the 5' RACE reads through MiXCR, one entry per CDR3 protein. This table holds hundreds of thousands of distinct CDR3 sequences, more than 40% found once. The sequencing input was blood. The receptors come from a woman aged 55-69 years in good health.

This clonotype was recorded once. V and J are TRBV6-2 or TRBV6-3 and TRBJ2-5, with 12 bases fitting TRBD2. The end of the DNA fits TRBJ2-7 better, so the J call may be wrong. The CDR3 totals 19 residues. CDR1 is MNHEY, CDR2 SVGEGT, per germline. The chain's CDR3 is CASSSTRTSGIPRRYEQYF. CDR3 in DNA: TGTGCCAGCAGTTCAACTCGGACTAGCGGGATCCCCCGAAGATACGAGCAGTACTTC.

V is TRBV9 and J is TRBJ1-1; no firm D call. The CDR3 is 14 residues long. The V end was cut by 3 bases, the J end by 4 bases, with 13 bases between. Looked up from germline, CDR1 is SGDLS and CDR2 is YYNGEE. In DNA form, the CDR3 reads TGTGCCAGCAGCGCAGCGGGCAGAATCACTGAAGCTTTCTTT. Translation gives CASSAAGRITEAFF.

Remarks on this clonotype: Given a much more abundant clone one base away, this may be a read error. J is TRBJ2-1 and V is TRBV10-3; D is unclear. The CDR3 is 12 amino acids. V lost 4 bases and J lost 9, with 10 bases in between. The germline gives CDR1 ENHRY, CDR2 SYGVKD. CDR3 in amino acids: CAISGPVPEQFF. CDR3 DNA: TGTGCCATCAGTGGTCCAGTCCCTGAGCAGTTCTTC.

This chain links TRBV20-1 with TRBJ2-2; 8 nucleotides line up with TRBD2. The CDR3 length is 16 residues. The J segment lost 7 bases and the V segment lost 0 bases, leaving 10 bases of the junction unmatched. Germline CDR1 DFQATT, CDR2 SNEGSKA (reference sequence). DNA of the CDR3: TGCAGTGCTAGAGATGGGGGGCTAGCGGGTTTCGGGGAGCTGTTTTTT. It specifies CSARDGGLAGFGELFF.

The CDR3 DNA reads TGCAGCGGAGGGGCTAGCGTTGTTTACAATGAGCAGTTCTTC. Translating it yields CSGGASVVYNEQFF. The gene calls are TRBV29-1 and TRBJ2-1; weak D call: TRBD2 (6 bases). There are 14 residues in the CDR3. Germline V gene sequence: CDR1 SQVTM, CDR2 ANQGSEA. Trimming left V 7 bases short and J 4 bases short, with 17 bases between.

In this sample, this clonotype turned up a few times. This chain links TRBV25-1 with TRBJ1-4; no firm D call. Trimming cost V 2 bases and J 0 bases, with 4 bases left between them. This CDR3 contains 14 residues. Per the germline V gene, CDR1 is MGHDK and CDR2 is SYGVNS. CDR3 region: CASSERTTNEKLFF. The DNA for the CDR3 is TGTGCCAGCAGTGAAAGGACAACTAATGAAAAACTGTTTTTT. Full variable domain (missing parts from reference TRBV25-1 and TRBJ1-4): EADIYQTPRYLVIGTGKKITLECSQTMGHDKMYWYQQDPGMELHLIHYSYGVNSTEKGDLSSESTVSRIRTEHFPLTLESARPSHTSQYLCASSERTTNEKLFFGSGTQLSVL.

Worth noting for this clonotype: Germline is not matched at one junction end, which may reflect a read error. The chain couples TRBV28 to TRBJ2-5; no clear D. This CDR3 has 15 residues. The germline V gene encodes CDR1 MDHEN and CDR2 SYDVKM. The CDR3 region is CASRLQDLRNYEQYF. CDR3 nucleotide sequence: TGTGCCAGCAGACTGCAGGACCTCCGTAACTACGAGCAGTATTTC. The full variable domain, rest sourced from reference TRBV28 and TRBJ2-5, is DVKVTQSSRYLVKRTGEKVFLECVQDMDHENMFWYRQDPGLGLRLIYFSYDVKMKEKGDIPEGYSVSREKKERFSLILESASTNQTSMYLCASRLQDLRNYEQYFGPGTRLLVL.

This clonotype showed up many times. The chain links TRBV27 to TRBJ2-3, with 11 bases matching TRBD2. J lost 3 bases, V lost 6 bases, and 14 bases had no gene match. The CDR3 sequence is 18 residues long. Germline assignment: CDR1 MNHEY and CDR2 SMNVEV (reference sequence). The CDR3 loop is CASSPGLAEGPPTDTQYF. The CDR3 DNA sequence: TGTGCCAGCAGCCCGGGACTAGCGGAAGGACCACCTACAGATACGCAGTATTTT.

V gene TRBV5-1 combines with J gene TRBJ2-7; D is perhaps TRBD2 (5 bases). The J call may be incorrect, as the DNA end agrees better with TRBJ2-5. Germline V gives CDR1 SGHRS, CDR2 YFSETQ. The CDR3 totals 13 residues. The DNA for the CDR3 is TGCGCCAGCAGACTCGGACTGGACGGGACCCAGTACTTC. Encoded protein: CASRLGLDGTQYF.

DNA for the CDR3: TGCAGTGCTAGGAACGCGTACGAGCAGTACTTC. It yields the protein CSARNAYEQYF. This chain joins TRBV20-1 and TRBJ2-7; the D is unclear. Germline values: CDR1 DFQATT, CDR2 SNEGSKA (reference sequence). The CDR3 length is 11 residues. V gave up 3 bases and J gave up 4 bases, with 7 bases separating them.

The rearrangement links TRBV7-3 to TRBJ2-1; D is ambiguous. The CDR3 runs to 13 residues. Germline lookup yields CDR1 SGHTA and CDR2 FQGTGA. The germline V and J ends were trimmed by 2 bases and 5 bases, with 7 bases remaining between them. CDR3 amino acids: CASSLFRDNEQFF. CDR3 in DNA: TGTGCCAGCAGCTTATTCCGGGACAATGAGCAGTTCTTC.

In nucleotides, the CDR3 is TGTGCCAGCAGCCCCCAACCTAGCGGACACTGCAATGAGCAGTTCTTC. Its protein product is CASSPQPSGHCNEQFF. The V call is TRBV7-3, the J call TRBJ2-1; 7 bases are a match to TRBD2. Germline V gene sequence: CDR1 SGHTA, CDR2 FQGTGA. V gave up 5 bases and J gave up 6 bases; unmatched junction bases: 13. CDR3 length equals 16 residues.

The rearrangement joins TRBV20-1 to TRBJ2-2; 14 bases align to TRBD2. Per the germline V gene, CDR1 is DFQATT and CDR2 is SNEGSKA (reference sequence). After removal of 5 bases from V and 3 bases from J, the junction contained 5 bases not matched to a gene. CDR3 length: 16 amino acids. CDR3 sequence reads: CSASGLAGGYTGELFF. The CDR3 nucleotides are TGCAGTGCTTCCGGACTAGCGGGAGGCTACACCGGGGAGCTGTTTTTT.

This clonotype came up a few times. The rearrangement uses TRBV20-1 and TRBJ2-7; TRBD1 matches 7 bases. The V gene end was trimmed by 6 bases and the J gene end by 6 bases; junction bases not matched to a gene: 14. CDR3 length: 14 residues. CDR1 and CDR2 from the germline V gene are DFQATT and SNEGSKA (reference sequence). The CDR3 sequence: CSADGQAIGREQYF. Here the CDR3 DNA reads TGCAGTGCAGATGGACAGGCTATAGGTCGCGAGCAGTACTTC.

Concerning this clonotype itself: The junction departs from the called germline gene at one end, perhaps through a read error. CDR3 in amino acids: CAGSDRTEAFF. DNA for the CDR3: TGTGCCGGCAGTGACCGCACTGAAGCTTTCTTT. This sequence joins TRBV2 and TRBJ1-1; D gene ambiguous. The CDR3 covers 11 residues. The V gene's germline CDR1 is SNHLY and CDR2 FYNNEI.

The chain employs TRBV9 and TRBJ2-1; 7 nucleotides agree with TRBD1. V lost 0 bases and J lost 2; bases outside the gene matches: 2. Germline-derived CDR1 and CDR2 are SGDLS and YYNGEE. The CDR3 length is 15 residues. Here the CDR3 reads CASSVVGTAYNEQFF. In DNA form, the CDR3 reads TGTGCCAGCAGCGTAGTCGGGACAGCCTACAATGAGCAGTTCTTC. Using reference TRBV9 and TRBJ2-1 for the parts outside the CDR3, the full variable domain is DSGVTQTPKHLITATGQRVTLRCSPRSGDLSVYWYQQSLDQGLQFLIQYYNGEERAKGNILERFSAQQFPDLHSELNLSSLELGDSALYFCASSVVGTAYNEQFFGPGTRLTVL.

This clonotype was observed a few times. This chain joins TRBV9 and TRBJ2-7; D might be TRBD2 (6 bases). V dropped 4 bases and J dropped 2 bases, with 13 bases sitting between them. In germline, CDR1 is SGDLS, CDR2 YYNGEE. CDR3 length: 14 residues. The CDR3 region is CASSPLGLTYEQYF. DNA for the CDR3: TGTGCCAGCAGCCCCTTGGGACTTACCTACGAGCAGTACTTC.

This clonotype was observed many times. This chain links TRBV29-1 with TRBJ2-3, with D perhaps given as TRBD1 or TRBD2 (5 bases each). CDR1 and CDR2 (germline): SQVTM, ANQGSEA. V gave up 3 bases and J gave up 2 bases, with 15 bases separating them. CDR3 length equals 15 residues. The DNA of the CDR3 is TGCAGCGTTGAGCGTGGGGGTGGCGCCACAGATACGCAGTATTTT. This encodes CSVERGGGATDTQYF.

This clonotype was detected many times. The chain links TRBV7-2 to TRBJ2-5, with D perhaps matching TRBD1 or TRBD2 (5 bases each). The length of the CDR3 is 13 residues. V gave up 1 base and J gave up 5 bases, with 8 bases separating them. Germline V gene sequence: CDR1 SGHTA, CDR2 FQGNSA. The CDR3 sequence: CASSLERGETQYF. CDR3 DNA: TGTGCCAGCAGCTTAGAGAGGGGCGAGACCCAGTACTTC.

The chain couples TRBV5-1 to TRBJ1-1; D is perhaps TRBD1 (6 bases). Germline loops: CDR1 SGHRS, CDR2 YFSETQ. This CDR3 spans 14 amino acids. Between the trimmed V and J ends, which lost 0 bases and 4 bases, there was a span of 10 bases. For the CDR3, the DNA is TGCGCCAGCAGCTTGGACGTAGGGGGCACTGAAGCTTTCTTT. It codes for CASSLDVGGTEAFF.

This clonotype was recorded once. The chain employs TRBV27 and TRBJ1-4, with D perhaps matching TRBD1 (5 bases). CDR1 is MNHEY and CDR2 is SMNVEV in the germline V gene (reference sequence). The CDR3 is 14 residues long. V was shortened by 6 bases and J by 4 bases, with 12 bases between the two germline ends. CDR3 protein: CASRTRDYNEKLFF. CDR3 nucleotide sequence: TGTGCCAGCAGGACCCGGGACTATAATGAAAAACTGTTTTTT. The full variable domain, with the rest looked up from reference TRBV27 and TRBJ1-4, is EAQVTQNPRYLITVTGKKLTVTCSQNMNHEYMSWYRQDPGLGLRQIYYSMNVEVTDKGDVPEGYKVSRKEKRNFPLILESPSPNQTSLYFCASRTRDYNEKLFFGSGTQLSVL.

V usage is TRBV12-3 or TRBV12-4 and J usage is TRBJ1-5; 7 bases are a match to TRBD1. This CDR3 is 15 amino acids long. Trimming took 6 bases from V and 1 from J; bases not matched to a gene: 6. CDR3 DNA: TGTGCCAGCAGCCGGACAGGAAAAAGCAATCAGCCCCAGCATTTT. Translating gives CASSRTGKSNQPQHF.

The chain combines TRBV29-1 with TRBJ2-6; 9 bases are shared with TRBD1. V gave up 0 bases and J gave up 0 bases; unmatched junction bases: 6. Germline CDR1 and CDR2: SQVTM and ANQGSEA. The CDR3 consists of 18 residues. The CDR3 sequence: CSVEDWGQGSSGANVLTF. CDR3 nucleotide sequence: TGCAGCGTTGAAGATTGGGGACAGGGTTCCTCTGGGGCCAACGTCCTGACTTTC.

The V gene is TRBV12-3 or TRBV12-4, the J gene TRBJ2-7; tentatively, D is TRBD1 (5 bases). V was clipped by 1 base and J by 5 bases, with 9 bases between them. This CDR3 comprises 13 residues. CDR3 loop: CASSLDRIHEQYF. The CDR3 region has the DNA TGTGCCAGCAGTTTAGACAGGATCCACGAGCAGTACTTC.

This clonotype was recorded a few times. CDR3 protein: CASRLGTGGKSYGYTF. CDR3 sequence (DNA): TGTGCCAGCAGGCTTGGGACAGGGGGCAAGAGCTATGGCTACACCTTC. The genes are TRBV12-3 or TRBV12-4 and TRBJ1-2, with 12 bases aligning to TRBD1. This CDR3 region has 16 residues. The V and J ends lost 6 bases and 4 bases, in that order; junction bases with no gene match: 9.

The V and J genes are TRBV5-1 and TRBJ2-5; the match to TRBD1 covers 11 bases. With 3 bases clipped from V and 3 bases from J, the junction kept 4 bases outside the gene matches. This CDR3 comprises 15 residues. In germline, CDR1 is SGHRS, CDR2 YFSETQ. The CDR3 DNA follows: TGCGCCAGCAGCTACGCGGGACAGGGGGAAGAGACCCAGTACTTC. This codes for CASSYAGQGEETQYF.

The chain employs TRBV12-3 or TRBV12-4 and TRBJ2-1; 12 nucleotides align to TRBD2. TRBJ2-7 explains the end of the DNA better; the J call may be wrong. The CDR3 contains 15 residues. DNA of the CDR3: TGTGCCAGCGTCTCGGGACTAGCGGGTTACAATGAGCAGTACTTC. Encoded protein: CASVSGLAGYNEQYF.